This T cell receptor beta chain was identified in a study of monozygotic twins with inflammatory bowel disease. UMIs with a 6-nucleotide sample barcode were added by template switching. TCRdb re-analyzed the 5' RACE reads; it lists each CDR3 protein once, without DNA. The sample totals about 380,000 distinct CDR3 sequences. Sequences were obtained from blood. The sequence came from a human donor with ulcerative colitis or Crohn's disease, or a healthy co-twin of an affected twin (not recorded which).

This CDR3 is CASSQAGGGTDTQYF. The chain joins TRBV4-3 to TRBJ2-3; with no DNA, the TCRdb D assignment of TRBD1 cannot be verified. This CDR3 region has 15 residues. Germline V gene sequence: CDR1 LGHNA, CDR2 YSLEER.